A single sample is the source of the 29 T cell receptor beta chains below, sequenced in a study of spatial heterogeneity in lung cancer. TCRdb ran MiXCR on the 5' RACE reads and lists one entry per CDR3 protein. This sample has 45,000 to 55,000 distinct CDR3 sequences; less than 5.5% occur once, and the top ten carry roughly 11%. Time point of the sample: sample taken at primary tumor resection. The sequenced sample was PBMCs, obtained at surgery. The receptors here all came from a male donor with early-stage non-small cell lung cancer.

Many counts were recorded for this clonotype. J is TRBJ2-3 and V is TRBV24-1; 7 bases are a match to TRBD2. Germline V gene data show CDR1 as KGHDR and CDR2 as SFDVKD. The CDR3 is 15 residues long. The trim removed 2 bases at V and 3 bases at J, leaving 4 bases unmatched. The CDR3 DNA reads as TGTGCCACCAGTGATTCAGCGGGGCGGACAGATACGCAGTATTTT. This gives the protein CATSDSAGRTDTQYF.

This clonotype was observed at least ten times. This rearrangement joins TRBV7-9 to TRBJ2-7; possible D gene TRBD2, 6 bases. Between the trimmed V and J ends, which lost 5 bases and 2 bases, there was a span of 13 bases. The V gene's germline CDR1 is SEHNR and CDR2 FQNEAQ (reference sequence). CDR3 length: 14 residues. CDR3 coding DNA: TGTGCCAGCAGCAAGGAGGGCGGAGCCTACGAGCAGTACTTC. Amino acid sequence: CASSKEGGAYEQYF.

At least ten counts were recorded for this clonotype. The rearrangement uses TRBV29-1 and TRBJ2-1, with no clear D. Germline loops: CDR1 SQVTM, CDR2 ANQGSEA. Trimming removed 4 bases at V and 8 bases at J, with 18 bases between. This CDR3 is built from 14 residues. Written as DNA, the CDR3 is TGCAGCGTTGTTGGAGCCTCCAGTAGGGATGAGCAGTTCTTC. Amino acids: CSVVGASSRDEQFF.

Many counts were recorded for this clonotype. This rearrangement joins TRBV7-8 to TRBJ2-1; 12 positions match TRBD2. The germline V gene encodes CDR1 SGHVS and CDR2 FQNEAQ. J gave up 12 bases and V 5 bases, and 11 bases lay outside the gene matches. This CDR3 has 15 amino acids. For the CDR3, the DNA is TGTGCCAGCAGCCCCCGACTAGCGGGAGAGGGGGGGCAGTTCTTC. It specifies CASSPRLAGEGGQFF.

Ten or more counts support this clonotype. The V call is TRBV5-1, the J call TRBJ1-1; 8 nucleotides align to TRBD1. Germline trimming cut 3 bases from V and 0 bases from J; bases unmatched to any gene: 4. The CDR3 is made up of 15 amino acids. CDR1 SGHRS and CDR2 YFSETQ come from the germline V gene. The CDR3 reads CASSSRTGMNTEAFF. CDR3 bases: TGCGCCAGCAGCTCCAGGACAGGGATGAACACTGAAGCTTTCTTT.

This clonotype was seen many times. The chain joins TRBV19 to TRBJ2-7; D unresolved. Trimming took 3 bases from V and 0 from J, leaving 9 bases between them. Germline values: CDR1 LNHDA, CDR2 SQIVND (reference sequence). CDR3 length: 14 amino acids. The CDR3 DNA reads TGTGCCAGTAGTATTTCCAGCAGCTCCTACGAGCAGTACTTC. Translation gives CASSISSSSYEQYF.

This clonotype was recorded at least ten times. The gene calls are TRBV6-5 and TRBJ2-1; 8 nucleotides align to TRBD2. The CDR3 length is 15 residues. V was clipped by 2 bases and J by 6 bases; unmatched bases: 6. The germline V gene has CDR1 MNHEY and CDR2 SVGAGI. CDR3 amino acids: CASSYAGLAANEQFF. DNA of the CDR3: TGTGCCAGCAGTTACGCAGGACTAGCAGCCAATGAGCAGTTCTTC.

Many counts were recorded for this clonotype. This sequence joins TRBV29-1 and TRBJ2-2; D is uncertain. The CDR3 is made up of 13 amino acids. The V end lost 1 base, the J end lost 3 bases, and 6 bases lay between the germline ends. The germline V gene has CDR1 SQVTM and CDR2 ANQGSEA. The DNA for the CDR3 is TGCAGCGTTGAAGGCAGCTACACCGGGGAGCTGTTTTTT. It yields the protein CSVEGSYTGELFF.

This clonotype was recorded a few times. The chain has TRBV7-2 and TRBJ1-2; 7 nucleotides agree with TRBD1. Trimming took 5 bases from V and 2 from J; bases not matched to a gene: 2. This CDR3 region has 13 residues. Germline V lookup: CDR1 SGHTA, CDR2 FQGNSA. The CDR3 region has the DNA TGTGCCAGCAGCCAGGGACAGAACTATGGCTACACCTTC. This gives the protein CASSQGQNYGYTF.

This clonotype was seen many times. The DNA for the CDR3 is TGTGCCAGCAGTTACCCGGGGGCAGGAGAAAAACTGTTTTTT. Protein sequence: CASSYPGAGEKLFF. The rearrangement joins TRBV6-5 to TRBJ1-4, with D perhaps TRBD1 (6 bases). The CDR3 consists of 14 residues. The germline V and J ends were trimmed by 2 bases and 8 bases, with 12 bases remaining between them. Germline V lookup: CDR1 MNHEY, CDR2 SVGAGI.

This clonotype was recorded at least ten times. The rearrangement links TRBV7-8 to TRBJ1-3; the match to TRBD1 covers 10 bases. The germline V gene encodes CDR1 SGHVS and CDR2 FQNEAQ. This CDR3 contains 15 residues. After removal of 5 bases from V and 2 bases from J, the junction contained 3 bases not matched to a gene. DNA of the CDR3: TGTGCCAGCAGCAGACAGGGGGCGGCTGGAAACACCATATATTTT. Amino acid sequence: CASSRQGAAGNTIYF. The full variable domain, its missing parts supplied by reference TRBV7-8 and TRBJ1-3, is GAGVSQSPRYKVAKRGQDVALRCDPISGHVSLFWYQQALGQGPEFLTYFQNEAQLDKSGLPSDRFFAERPEGSVSTLKIQRTQQEDSAVYLCASSRQGAAGNTIYFGEGSWLTVV.

This clonotype was observed many times. The chain has TRBV6-5 and TRBJ2-7; 8 nucleotides match TRBD2. Germline V gene sequence: CDR1 MNHEY, CDR2 SVGAGI. The CDR3 sequence is 14 residues long. The junction had 0 bases not matched to a gene; V was cut back by 0 bases and J by 2 bases. DNA for the CDR3: TGTGCCAGCAGTTACTCGACTAGCGCCTACGAGCAGTACTTC. Translated: CASSYSTSAYEQYF.

This clonotype was recorded at least ten times. V is TRBV15 and J is TRBJ1-5; 7 bases fit TRBD1. CDR3 length: 16 amino acids. CDR1 is LNHNV, CDR2 YYDKDF, per germline (reference sequence). Losses at the gene ends were 0 bases for V and 4 bases for J; bases not matched to a gene: 6. CDR3 in DNA: TGTGCCACCAGCAGAGATCGAGGGGGCAGTAATCAGCCCCAGCATTTT. Encoded protein: CATSRDRGGSNQPQHF.

This clonotype was recorded at least ten times. V is TRBV12-3 or TRBV12-4 and J is TRBJ2-7, with D hard to call. The CDR3 contains 13 residues. V lost 5 bases and J 5 bases, leaving 13 bases between the germline ends. The chain's CDR3 is CASSLSPGHEQYF. The CDR3 region has the DNA TGTGCCAGCAGTCTTTCCCCTGGACACGAGCAGTACTTC.

This clonotype was detected many times. The chain recombines TRBV7-2 with TRBJ2-5, with 11 bases matching TRBD1. J gave up 5 bases and V 5 bases, and 7 bases lay outside the gene matches. The CDR3 is 15 amino acids. The germline CDR1 and CDR2 sequences are SGHTA and FQGNSA. CDR3 nucleotides: TGTGCCAGCAGCCCCATGGGACAGGGGGGCGAGACCCAGTACTTC. This translates into CASSPMGQGGETQYF. The whole variable domain, remainder taken from reference TRBV7-2 and TRBJ2-5, is GAGVSQSPSNKVTEKGKDVELRCDPISGHTALYWYRQSLGQGLEFLIYFQGNSAPDKSGLPSDRFSAERTGGSVSTLTIQRTQQEDSAVYLCASSPMGQGGETQYFGPGTRLLVL.

This clonotype was detected ten times or more. This sequence joins TRBV6-5 and TRBJ1-3; 9 bases are a match to TRBD1. Germline CDR1 MNHEY, CDR2 SVGAGI. The V and J ends lost 4 bases and 6 bases, in that order; junction bases with no gene match: 4. The CDR3 totals 14 residues. The CDR3 nucleotides are TGTGCCAGCAGTTGGGACAGGGTGACAAACACCATATATTTT. Protein product: CASSWDRVTNTIYF.

This clonotype was recorded a few times. The chain employs TRBV11-2 and TRBJ1-1; D not certain. This CDR3 has 13 amino acids. Germline lookup yields CDR1 SGHAT and CDR2 FQNNGV. V dropped 3 bases and J dropped 7 bases, with 12 bases sitting between them. CDR3 residues: CASSFSVENEAFF. CDR3 DNA: TGTGCCAGCAGCTTTAGCGTGGAAAATGAAGCTTTCTTT.

The table lists this clonotype with a few counts. The chain recombines TRBV7-2 with TRBJ2-3; 8 nucleotides align to TRBD1. The CDR3 extends over 16 amino acids. Germline V gives CDR1 SGHTA, CDR2 FQGNSA. The J segment lost 1 base and the V segment lost 5 bases, leaving 8 bases of the junction unmatched. The chain's CDR3 is CASSLGGQGGTDTQYF. The CDR3 DNA is TGTGCCAGCAGCCTAGGCGGACAGGGAGGCACAGATACGCAGTATTTT.

This clonotype was picked up many times. The CDR3 DNA is TGTGCCAGCAGTGCCACCCGGGCGGTCCACACAGATACGCAGTATTTT. Protein: CASSATRAVHTDTQYF. The chain recombines TRBV6-5 with TRBJ2-3, with D unclear. Germline CDR1 is MNHEY and CDR2 is SVGAGI. The CDR3 consists of 16 residues. The V end lost 5 bases, the J end lost 2 bases, and 17 bases lay between the germline ends.

The gene calls are TRBV11-3 and TRBJ2-3, with 8 bases lining up with TRBD2. The V gene's germline CDR1 is SGHNT and CDR2 YENEEA. Trimming removed 5 bases from V and 5 bases from J; junction bases left unmatched: 9. The CDR3 has 15 residues. In DNA, the CDR3 is TGTGCCAGCAGCCCCCAGACTACTAGCGGAGATACGCAGTATTTT. Its protein is CASSPQTTSGDTQYF.

V and J are TRBV25-1 and TRBJ2-2, with a possible D match to TRBD2 (6 bases). This CDR3 comprises 13 residues. Trimming removed 10 bases from V and 4 bases from J, with 13 bases in between. Germline assignment: CDR1 MGHDK and CDR2 SYGVNS. CDR3 region: CATGEQSTGELFF. CDR3 DNA sequence: TGTGCCACGGGAGAACAGAGCACCGGGGAGCTGTTTTTT.

This clonotype was counted at least ten times. V and J are TRBV7-9 and TRBJ2-3; D unresolved. The germline V and J ends were trimmed by 1 base and 3 bases, with 5 bases remaining between them. The CDR3 sequence is 13 residues long. Germline CDR1 is SEHNR and CDR2 is FQNEAQ (reference sequence). CDR3 nucleotide sequence: TGTGCCAGCAGCTTAGTCCAGACAGATACGCAGTATTTT. It encodes CASSLVQTDTQYF.

This clonotype was observed many times. This chain connects TRBV7-8 to TRBJ2-6; D is unresolved. The CDR3 is 15 amino acids. With 5 bases removed from V and 2 bases from J, the gap between germline ends came to 10 bases. Germline CDR1 SGHVS, CDR2 FQNEAQ. CDR3 loop: CASSPLSAGANVLTF. The DNA of the CDR3 is TGTGCCAGCAGCCCCCTTTCGGCTGGGGCCAACGTCCTGACTTTC.

This clonotype was counted many times. The chain couples TRBV29-1 to TRBJ2-7; 9 bases fit TRBD2. Germline lookup yields CDR1 SQVTM and CDR2 ANQGSEA. The CDR3 is 13 residues long. V shed 3 bases and J 2 bases; nucleotides not matched to a gene: 2. The DNA of the CDR3 is TGCAGCGTTGAGACTAGCGGTCCCTACGAGCAGTACTTC. It is translated as CSVETSGPYEQYF.

The chain has TRBV6-1 and TRBJ1-5, with D perhaps matching TRBD1 (6 bases). Germline V gene lookup returns CDR1 MNHNS and CDR2 SASEGT. With 8 bases removed from V and 0 bases from J, the gap between germline ends came to 14 bases. The CDR3 is made up of 15 amino acids. CDR3 nucleotides: TGTGCCAGCGTAGGGGGGCCTCTTAGCAATCAGCCCCAGCATTTT. It is translated as CASVGGPLSNQPQHF.

This clonotype has a count of ten or more. The genes are TRBV5-5 and TRBJ1-5, with D possibly being TRBD1 (5 bases). The CDR3 runs 16 residues. Per germline, CDR1 SGHKS and CDR2 YYEKEE (reference sequence). The V end lost 3 bases, the J end lost 0 bases, and 13 bases lay between the germline ends. The CDR3 sequence is CASSSSGGFSNQPQHF. The CDR3, as DNA: TGTGCCAGCAGCTCTAGTGGGGGGTTTAGCAATCAGCCCCAGCATTTT.

This clonotype was detected many times. The chain is built from TRBV7-2 and TRBJ2-3; 15 bases are shared with TRBD2. Trimming at V came to 5 bases and at J to 7 bases, leaving 4 bases not matched to a gene. The CDR3 has 15 amino acids. CDR1 is SGHTA, CDR2 FQGNSA, per germline. The CDR3 sequence: CASSRTSGGVYTQYF. The CDR3 DNA follows: TGTGCCAGCAGCCGGACTAGCGGGGGGGTTTATACGCAGTATTTT.

This clonotype was recorded many times. The gene calls are TRBV7-9 and TRBJ2-5; the match to TRBD2 covers 7 bases. The CDR3 is 16 amino acids. The V gene end was trimmed by 5 bases and the J gene end by 1 base; junction bases not matched to a gene: 10. Germline CDR1 reads SEHNR; CDR2 reads FQNEAQ (reference sequence). The CDR3 DNA follows: TGTGCCAGCAGCCCCTGGAGGGGCGGGAGCCAAGAGACCCAGTACTTC. This encodes CASSPWRGGSQETQYF.

Many counts were recorded for this clonotype. The V gene is TRBV20-1, the J gene TRBJ2-1; possible D gene TRBD1, 6 bases. This CDR3 is 13 amino acids long. Between the trimmed V and J ends, which lost 3 bases and 3 bases, there was a span of 9 bases. Germline V gene sequence: CDR1 DFQATT, CDR2 SNEGSKA (reference sequence). CDR3 in DNA: TGCAGTGCTAGGGACAGCGTCTACAATGAGCAGTTCTTC. It yields the protein CSARDSVYNEQFF.